The next 22 T cell receptor beta chains were all read from a single sample in a study of T cells after yellow fever vaccination. TCRdb called the 5' RACE reads again in MiXCR, with one record for every CDR3 protein. The table has 500,000 to 700,000 distinct CDR3 sequences, under 25% seen once. The specimen was PBMCs, collected 15 days after the yellow fever booster vaccination. These receptors came from a man younger than 45 who received the YFV17D yellow fever vaccine.

The chain joins TRBV28 to TRBJ2-1; maybe TRBD2 (6 bases). In germline, CDR1 is MDHEN, CDR2 SYDVKM. Trimming took off 7 bases at V and 5 bases at J, with 18 bases between the two ends. The CDR3 runs 15 residues. As DNA, the CDR3 is TGTGCCAGCACCGGGGCGGGGAGTGTACACAATGAGCAGTTCTTC. It yields the protein CASTGAGSVHNEQFF.

The chain has TRBV12-3 or TRBV12-4 and TRBJ2-1; D is unresolved. V was shortened by 5 bases and J by 7 bases, with 9 bases between the two germline ends. The CDR3 sequence is 12 residues long. CDR3: CASSTAPNEQFF. DNA of the CDR3: TGTGCCAGCAGTACAGCGCCGAATGAGCAGTTCTTC.

This clonotype was counted between two and nine times. The chain joins TRBV14 to TRBJ1-2; a possible D gene is TRBD1 (5 bases). This CDR3 region has 14 residues. V lost 0 bases, J lost 8 bases, and 13 bases lay in between. Germline V gene sequence: CDR1 SGHDN, CDR2 FVKESK. DNA for the CDR3: TGTGCCAGCAGCCAAGATTGGCAGGGAGGCGGCTACACCTTC. Its translation: CASSQDWQGGGYTF.

In this sample, this clonotype turned up a few times. The chain uses TRBV20-1 and TRBJ1-2; D is possibly TRBD1 (6 bases). CDR1 and CDR2 (germline): DFQATT, SNEGSKA (reference sequence). The CDR3 length is 12 residues. V lost 1 base, J lost 6 bases, and 9 bases lay in between. The CDR3 region has the DNA TGCAGTGCTAGAGGGGCAGGGGATGGCTACACCTTC. Protein: CSARGAGDGYTF.

This chain joins TRBV10-3 and TRBJ2-1, with 9 bases lining up with TRBD2. The J segment lost 2 bases and the V segment lost 4 bases, leaving 3 bases of the junction unmatched. Looked up from germline, CDR1 is ENHRY and CDR2 is SYGVKD. The CDR3 runs 15 residues. The CDR3 DNA is TGTGCCATCAGTGGTCTAGCGGGAACCTACAATGAGCAGTTCTTC. The encoded protein is CAISGLAGTYNEQFF.

CDR3 DNA sequence: TGTGCCAGCAGCCAGGACCGGGGCCTTGAGCAGTTCTTC. Amino acids: CASSQDRGLEQFF. The J gene is TRBJ2-1, the V gene TRBV4-2; either TRBD1 or TRBD2 may fit D (5 bases each). There are 13 residues in the CDR3. Per the germline V gene, CDR1 is LGHNA and CDR2 is YNFKEQ. V was clipped by 3 bases and J by 9 bases, with 12 bases between them.

V usage is TRBV20-1 and J usage is TRBJ1-2; 8 positions agree with TRBD1. The J segment lost 7 bases and the V segment lost 7 bases, leaving 11 bases of the junction unmatched. CDR1 DFQATT and CDR2 SNEGSKA come from the germline V gene (reference sequence). The length of the CDR3 is 13 residues. CDR3 bases: TGCAGTGGCACGGGACAGGCCAATCGTGGCTACACCTTC. It codes for CSGTGQANRGYTF.

The table lists this clonotype with a few counts. The CDR3 DNA reads TGCGCCAGCAGTAGCGGACTAGCGGCAGTAGAGACCCAGTACTTC. It yields the protein CASSSGLAAVETQYF. This chain joins TRBV4-3 and TRBJ2-5; the match to TRBD2 covers 10 bases. This CDR3 is built from 15 residues. Germline CDR1 LGHNA, CDR2 YSLEER. J was trimmed by 4 bases and V by 6 bases; bases with no gene match: 8.

The chain is built from TRBV7-2 and TRBJ2-2; possible D gene TRBD2, 6 bases. The CDR3 is made up of 14 amino acids. CDR1 is SGHTA and CDR2 is FQGNSA in the germline V gene. Trimming shortened V by 1 base and J by 5 bases, and 8 bases separated the two germline ends. The CDR3 protein is CASSLGGKTGELFF. CDR3 nucleotides: TGTGCCAGCAGCTTAGGCGGGAAGACCGGGGAGCTGTTTTTT.

V usage is TRBV9 and J usage is TRBJ1-1; 7 positions match TRBD1. J was trimmed by 6 bases and V by 2 bases; bases with no gene match: 4. Germline-derived CDR1 and CDR2 are SGDLS and YYNGEE. This CDR3 is built from 13 residues. The CDR3 loop is CASSVGTASEAFF. CDR3 coding DNA: TGTGCCAGCAGCGTTGGGACAGCCTCTGAAGCTTTCTTT.

The chain has TRBV27 and TRBJ1-1, with D perhaps matching TRBD1 (5 bases). In germline, CDR1 is MNHEY, CDR2 SMNVEV (reference sequence). V dropped 0 bases and J dropped 0 bases, with 8 bases sitting between them. The CDR3 is 15 amino acids. CDR3 bases: TGTGCCAGCAGTTTATCCGGGGGGTTGAACACTGAAGCTTTCTTT. Amino acids: CASSLSGGLNTEAFF.

Only a few counts were recorded for this clonotype. The chain has TRBV12-3 or TRBV12-4 and TRBJ2-1; D possibly corresponds to TRBD2 (7 bases). V dropped 5 bases and J dropped 7 bases, with 15 bases sitting between them. The CDR3 sequence is 14 residues long. CDR3 region: CASSRGGSINEQFF. Here the CDR3 DNA reads TGTGCCAGCAGTAGGGGGGGGTCGATTAATGAGCAGTTCTTC.

This clonotype was counted at least ten times. The chain uses TRBV27 and TRBJ2-5, with 7 nucleotides matching TRBD1. V lost 3 bases to trimming and J lost 8 bases; unmatched junction nucleotides: 15. Germline loops: CDR1 MNHEY, CDR2 SMNVEV (reference sequence). This CDR3 is built from 16 residues. This chain's CDR3 is CASSLVKGQSKRTQYF. CDR3 DNA: TGTGCCAGCAGTTTGGTGAAGGGACAGAGCAAGAGAACCCAGTACTTC.

This clonotype appeared a few times. The CDR3: CASIRGMNTEAFF. The CDR3 DNA reads TGTGCCAGCATTCGGGGTATGAACACTGAAGCTTTCTTT. The chain has TRBV28 and TRBJ1-1, with D hard to call. This CDR3 comprises 13 residues. Germline CDR1 MDHEN, CDR2 SYDVKM. The ends were cut back, 7 bases at V and 0 bases at J, with 9 bases in the middle.

Many counts were recorded for this clonotype. J is TRBJ2-7 and V is TRBV20-1, with D unclear. The V end lost 2 bases, the J end lost 4 bases, and 12 bases lay between the germline ends. The length of the CDR3 is 13 residues. Germline CDR1 is DFQATT and CDR2 is SNEGSKA (reference sequence). The CDR3 coding sequence is TGCAGTGCTAGACTAGTCTCCAGATACGAGCAGTACTTC. It specifies CSARLVSRYEQYF.

The V call is TRBV7-9, the J call TRBJ1-4; D not certain. The V gene lost 1 base and the J gene lost 7 bases, with 7 bases spanning the gap. CDR3 length: 13 amino acids. CDR1 and CDR2 from the germline V gene are SEHNR and FQNEAQ (reference sequence). For the CDR3, the DNA is TGTGCCAGCAGCTTAGGGCGGCTTGAAAAACTGTTTTTT. This encodes CASSLGRLEKLFF.

The chain is built from TRBV4-3 and TRBJ2-2; 11 bases align to TRBD1. J was trimmed by 5 bases and V by 4 bases; bases with no gene match: 6. In germline, CDR1 is LGHNA, CDR2 YSLEER. This CDR3 has 16 amino acids. CDR3 nucleotides: TGCGCCAGCAGCCTCAGGACAGGGGGCCGGACCGGGGAGCTGTTTTTT. Translated: CASSLRTGGRTGELFF.

This clonotype showed up just a few times. The gene calls are TRBV20-1 and TRBJ2-1, with 7 nucleotides matching TRBD2. Germline-derived CDR1 and CDR2 are DFQATT and SNEGSKA (reference sequence). This CDR3 is 16 amino acids long. The J segment lost 0 bases and the V segment lost 1 base, leaving 6 bases of the junction unmatched. This CDR3 reads CSARGQLATSYNEQFF. The CDR3 DNA follows: TGCAGTGCTAGAGGCCAACTAGCGACCTCCTACAATGAGCAGTTCTTC.

This clonotype came up a few times. V gene TRBV6-1 combines with J gene TRBJ1-6, with 8 nucleotides matching TRBD1. V shed 5 bases and J 5 bases; nucleotides not matched to a gene: 5. Germline V gene lookup returns CDR1 MNHNS and CDR2 SASEGT. The length of the CDR3 is 15 residues. The CDR3 protein is CASSRQGADNSPLHF. CDR3 coding DNA: TGTGCCAGCAGTAGGCAGGGGGCGGATAATTCACCCCTCCACTTT.

This chain joins TRBV6-6 and TRBJ2-5; no clear D. Germline assignment: CDR1 MNHNY and CDR2 SVGAGI (reference sequence). V lost 2 bases and J lost 5, with 9 bases in between. This CDR3 contains 13 residues. The CDR3 loop reads CASSYGVPETQYF. CDR3 DNA sequence: TGTGCCAGCAGTTACGGGGTTCCGGAGACCCAGTACTTC.

The chain uses TRBV20-1 and TRBJ2-1, with a possible D match to TRBD2 (6 bases). The CDR3 consists of 11 residues. The germline CDR1 and CDR2 sequences are DFQATT and SNEGSKA (reference sequence). The CDR3 bases are TGCCTGGGGGAGCGGGACAATGAGCAGTTCTTC. Translating it yields CLGERDNEQFF.

The table lists this clonotype with a few counts. The V and J genes are TRBV10-3 and TRBJ2-1; D is undetermined. V was shortened by 8 bases and J by 7 bases, with 18 bases between the two germline ends. Germline V lookup: CDR1 ENHRY, CDR2 SYGVKD. The CDR3 sequence is 14 residues long. The CDR3 nucleotides are TGTGCCATCGAGGCGGACCAAGCCTCGAATGAGCAGTTCTTC. Translating it yields CAIEADQASNEQFF.